This paragraph covers one T cell receptor beta chain sequence. Its binding antigen is unknown. Per-nucleotide qualities are absent, and no much larger clonotype sits a single base away. The source of the sample is a study of cytomegalovirus exposure and HLA in healthy donors (dated 2017 in TCRdb). With regard to the full study: In an earlier analysis of approximately 500 of the donors, 276 Gb of sequence data and 90 million to 120 million unique TCR beta sequences from roughly 180 million T cells were reported. Class I and class II HLA loci were covered by the typing at four-digit resolution. The number of donors typed differed by locus, with 629-630 for A, B, C, DRB1 and DQB1, more than 500 for DQA1, approximately 570 for DPA1, and 472 for DPB1. Among the roughly 430 genotyped donors, 81% belonged to the genetic ancestry cluster associated with self-reported Caucasian donors. A later analysis re-analyzed previously published TCR beta repertoires from roughly 630 donors and added high-resolution HLA genotyping to study TCR occurrence patterns. About five DR-DQ haplotypes were treated as single units for association and clustering because of strong linkage in the cohort. The later analysis used no new phenotypic data to find candidate immune exposures, relying instead on TCR beta sequences and their occurrence across donors. An early release covering around 630 HLA-typed donors comprised 250 to 350 gigabases of sequencing data and around 85 million unique TCR sequences. A later genetic analysis took genome-wide SNP genotypes for about three fifths of the roughly 670 donors and used that subset as a discovery cohort. High-throughput TCR immunosequencing, statistical association of individual TCRs with disease status, and machine learning were combined to predict cytomegalovirus infection status. A separate validation cohort of 90 to 150 different subjects was used in addition to the 666-subject first cohort. The aim of the study was to test whether cataloging public T cell receptors could identify signatures of past pathogen exposure. All discovery cohort repertoires had been generated on a single sequencing platform. Across some 400 genotyped donors of the cohort, an average of about 240,000 unique TCR beta nucleotide sequences per donor were sequenced, and roughly a sixth of those sequences were non-productive. An earlier analysis of approximately 630 of the donors applied high-throughput TCR beta sequencing to assess whether each TCR beta V gene segment acted as functional or pseudogenic. Donor age, sex, ethnicity and CMV serostatus were compiled alongside the repertoire data. Using immunosequencing, the study profiled T cell repertoires from 640 or so subjects and related those repertoires to cytomegalovirus serostatus. Results and caveats for the whole study, not just this receptor: The authors suggested that the approach could potentially be extended to other disease states and immunological phenotypes. In a later analysis, the rate of TCR association differed among HLA loci, with DRB1 alleles having the most associated TCRs and HLA-C alleles having the fewest. A further reported finding was that TCR beta sequences accurately predicted the HLA-A and HLA-B alleles for most subjects in the first cohort. A later analysis found that HLA-associated TCR beta chains were more clonally expanded and had lower generation probabilities than equally common non-associated chains. Because counts were too low, under 20 rarely observed V segments, including chromosome 9 orphons, were left out of the earlier analysis of 500 to 750 of the donors. When HLA alleles, especially DR and DQ, strongly co-occurred, attributing TCR associations to individual alleles was difficult. A few of the identified cytomegalovirus-associated TCR beta chains were confirmed in vitro to be specific for cytomegalovirus antigens. A later analysis reported that several top co-occurrence clusters appeared linked to parvovirus B19, influenza, CMV and Epstein-Barr virus. A later analysis associated about 17,000 TCR beta sequences with specific HLA alleles at a false discovery rate of 0.05. The study listed 150 to 200 TCR beta chains as associated with cytomegalovirus. While some public TCRs were present in many individuals, most TCR sequences turned up only very rarely across donors. Compared with the roughly 710-donor mean, donors in an Asian-associated ancestry cluster had fewer N-insertions in productive TCRs, according to a later genetic analysis. Because some donors lacked HLA typing at each locus, the association tests relied only on the typed subset. A cluster of highly shared sequence variants was judged likely to be a technical artifact of the sequencing pipeline. Sequencing depth was assumed to be roughly uniform across donors in the presence/absence analyses, though that assumption may not hold. Correlated functional status among segregating V segments might be attributable to linkage disequilibrium, but an unknown experimental factor could not be ruled out. V-gene and J-gene trimming of TCR beta chains was associated with a missense DCLRE1C variant in a later genetic analysis, and the association was replicated in an independent cohort. This cohort had only TCR beta chains sequenced, and the lack of alpha or paired-chain data limited which features could be detected. In an earlier analysis of some 500 of the donors, most TCR beta V segments appeared in productive rearrangements about 87% or about 30% of the time, broadly matching IMGT annotations. In a later analysis, most CMV-associated TCR beta chains were found to appear HLA-restricted, with HLA associations seemingly driven largely by CMV exposure. The classifier was reported to diagnose cytomegalovirus status with high specificity and sensitivity in both the original cohort and the validation cohort. The only immune exposure information available for the cohort was CMV serostatus.

The cohort consisted of some 730 healthy bone marrow donors. At the time of sampling, all cohort members were nominally healthy, though unrecorded immune exposures were likely present. The donor was CMV seronegative and belonged to the group of 352 seronegative cohort members. A peripheral blood sample was collected from each donor, and TCR beta sequencing was performed on peripheral blood mononuclear cells. Genomic DNA extraction from the blood cell samples was performed with the Qiagen DNeasy Blood Extraction Kit. The library was generated by the immunoSEQ multiplex PCR assay. The multiplex PCR relied on a mix of 60 forward primers for TCR Vbeta segments and 13 reverse primers for TCR Jbeta segments. The CDR3 region of rearranged TCR beta genes was amplified from genomic DNA by a multiplex PCR assay. The amplified TCR beta libraries were sequenced on the Illumina HiSeq System as 87-base-pair reads. In the source study's methods: A later analysis counted 65 million to 90 million unique TCR beta chains across the approximately 700 repertoires, and 10 million to 12 million of these chains were shared by at least two donors. To remove PCR and sequencing errors, raw reads were error-corrected and collapsed into unique sequences using a nearest-neighbor algorithm that merged closely related sequences. CDR3 sequences were aligned to IMGT reference sequences to assign V, D and J gene segments. For a sequence to be retained, a match of at least six nucleotides was required to both a V gene segment and a J gene segment. A rearrangement was called productive if the CDR3 had no stop codons and remained in frame with V and J, and every other rearrangement was called non-productive. CDR3 was defined by IMGT convention, running from the second conserved V-encoded cysteine to the conserved J-encoded phenylalanine. The earlier analysis of about 560 of the donors excluded any sequence lacking an unambiguous match to a single V gene segment. An earlier analysis of 550 to 650 of the donors classified V segments as functional when productive rearrangements were above 56.7% and as segregating when the standard deviation between donors was above 5%. A statistical classification framework was built to diagnose cytomegalovirus status from the catalog of TCR beta chain sequences. In a later analysis, V and J genes were assigned by comparing TCR nucleotide sequences against IMGT/GENE-DB human TR gene sequences. The TCRdist pipeline was used in a later analysis to assign CDR3 sequences and most-parsimonious VDJ recombination scenarios. A later analysis defined each TCR beta chain by its CDR3 amino acid sequence plus V-gene family, and excluded reads lacking a unique V-gene family. To address suspected cross-contamination and a sequencing artifact, a later analysis removed 592 highly shared, low-generation-probability nucleotide sequences. A later analysis calculated a clonal expansion index for each public chain from normalized within-repertoire ranks of inferred template counts. In a later analysis, generation probabilities were computed with a VDJ recombination model fitted to out-of-frame rearrangements, and the resulting probabilities were checked against IGoR. In a later analysis, hypergeometric tests were used to score TCR-TCR, TCR-HLA and TCR-CMV co-occurrence, with a repertoire-size bias correction applied to TCR pairs. A later analysis estimated false discovery rates by permuting HLA or CMV assignments 20 times. In a later analysis, co-occurring TCRs were grouped with DBSCAN, and TCRdist sequence similarity was added when clustering was performed within HLA-allele-positive subsets. Co-occurrence clustering excluded repertoires with fewer than 30,000 or more than 120,000 public chains, plus five with anomalous nucleotide sharing. TCRdb stores this immuneACCESS table with in-frame sequences only. Part of the clones is absent; in the studies checked, under half of the shortfall reflects unresolved V genes, and no reason is known for the rest. V and J calls and clone size are as listed in that table; D and trimming were resolved from the DNA. The sample yields roughly 160,000 clones; 70% to 85% were counted once. Around 4% of the sample comes from the top ten.

The source material was PBMCs. The receptor comes from a man in his forties in good health and CMV-seronegative.

The CDR3: CASRGSGGAADTQYF. The base sequence is TGTGCCAGCAGGGGTAGCGGGGGGGCGGCAGATACGCAGTATTTT. The rearrangement combines TRBV6-5 with TRBJ2-3, with 11 middle bases fitting TRBD2. For this chain, trimming is 6 bases at the V end and 4 bases at the J end, and the number of junction bases without a gene match is 6. CDR1 MNHEY and CDR2 SVGAGI are derived from the germline V gene. The CDR3 sequence holds 15 residues, the cysteine and phenylalanine included. Only the CDR3 DNA is retained, 45 bases long and in frame from the first base.